These 19 T cell receptor beta chains were sequenced from one sample in a study of cytomegalovirus exposure and HLA in healthy donors. 13 Jbeta primers and 60 Vbeta primers were used for the PCR. Data came from immunoSEQ multiplex PCR; TCRdb stores just in-frame clones and leaves some out. This table has more than 200,000 clones, less than 80% appearing once. Material for sequencing was PBMCs. Receptors originate from a girl aged 2 to 9 in good health and CMV-seronegative.

The chain has TRBV6-6 and TRBJ2-7; unclear D gene. V was pared by 4 bases and J by 1 base, with 5 bases between. The V gene's germline CDR1 is MNHNY and CDR2 SVGAGI (reference sequence). This CDR3 has 12 residues. The CDR3 nucleotides read TGTGCCAGCAGTTCACTATCCTACGAGCAGTACTTC. It encodes CASSSLSYEQYF.

The chain recombines TRBV7-8 with TRBJ2-5; D unresolved. The DNA end is a closer match to TRBJ2-7, so the J assignment may be wrong. The CDR3 covers 13 residues. Per germline, CDR1 SGHVS and CDR2 FQNEAQ. CDR3: CASSFYRSYEQYF. CDR3 sequence (DNA): TGTGCCAGCAGCTTTTACCGGTCCTACGAGCAGTACTTC.

There are a few counts of this clone. V and J are TRBV5-6 and TRBJ2-7, with TRBD2 identical over 11 bases. The CDR3 runs 17 residues. With 0 bases clipped from V and 3 bases from J, the junction kept 8 bases outside the gene matches. Per the germline V gene, CDR1 is SGHDT and CDR2 is YYEEEE. CDR3 residues: CASSLALTSGGRYEQYF. The CDR3, as DNA: TGTGCCAGCAGCTTGGCTCTAACTAGCGGGGGTCGCTACGAGCAGTACTTC.

In the case of this clone: A junction end diverges from the germline sequence, so it may reflect a read error. The rearrangement links TRBV7-7 to TRBJ1-5, with D maybe TRBD1 (5 bases). The CDR3 has 15 residues. Looked up from germline, CDR1 is SSHAT and CDR2 is FNYEAQ (reference sequence). CDR3 coding DNA: TGTGCCAGCAGCTTAGAGGACACCAGCAACCAGCCCCAGCATTTT. Its translation is CASSLEDTSNQPQHF.

The V call is TRBV30, the J call TRBJ2-7; 7 bases line up with TRBD2. V lost 1 base to trimming and J lost 1 base; unmatched junction nucleotides: 1. The CDR3 loop spans 13 amino acids. CDR1 and CDR2 (germline): GTSNPN, SVGIG (reference sequence). The CDR3 loop is CAWSAGGSYEQYF. The DNA of the CDR3 is TGTGCCTGGAGTGCGGGGGGATCCTACGAGCAGTACTTC.

This clone has a handful of counts. V gene TRBV5-5 combines with J gene TRBJ1-1; possibly TRBD1 for D (6 bases). Trimming pared 2 bases from V and 4 bases from J, leaving 9 bases between. This CDR3 is 13 amino acids long. CDR1 is SGHKS and CDR2 is YYEKEE in the germline V gene (reference sequence). The CDR3 reads CASSLGGATEAFF. The CDR3 coding sequence is TGTGCCAGCAGCTTAGGGGGGGCCACTGAAGCTTTCTTT. Drawing the rest from reference TRBV5-5 and TRBJ1-1, the complete variable domain is DAGVTQSPTHLIKTRGQQVTLRCSPISGHKSVSWYQQVLGQGPQFIFQYYEKEERGRGNFPDRFSARQFPNYSSELNVNALLLGDSALYLCASSLGGATEAFFGQGTRLTVV.

The sample holds one count of this clone. V usage is TRBV30 and J usage is TRBJ2-6; D is unclear. Looked up from germline, CDR1 is GTSNPN and CDR2 is SVGIG (reference sequence). The V and J ends lost 5 bases and 0 bases respectively, with 11 bases between them. This CDR3 contains 15 residues. The CDR3 DNA is TGTGCCTGGTTGTGGAGTAGCTCTGGGGCCAACGTCCTGACTTTC. This codes for CAWLWSSSGANVLTF. Full variable domain (remainder filled in from reference TRBV30 and TRBJ2-6): SQTIHQWPATLVQPVGSPLSLECTVEGTSNPNLYWYRQAAGRGLQLLFYSVGIGQISSEVPQNLSASRPQDRQFILSSKKLLLSDSGFYLCAWLWSSSGANVLTFGAGSRLTVL.

The chain uses TRBV27 and TRBJ1-6; D is perhaps TRBD1 (6 bases). The CDR3 is 17 amino acids. The germline gives CDR1 MNHEY, CDR2 SMNVEV (reference sequence). With 5 bases removed from V and 8 bases from J, the gap between germline ends came to 22 bases. DNA of the CDR3: TGTGCCAGCAGTCTTATGGGCCGGGGGCGGGGGGATTCACCCCTCCACTTT. It specifies CASSLMGRGRGDSPLHF.

A note on this clone: A read error may account for a junction end that differs from germline. The chain couples TRBV7-9 to TRBJ1-4, with a tentative D call TRBD1 (6 bases). Looked up from germline, CDR1 is SEHNR and CDR2 is FQNEAQ (reference sequence). The length of the CDR3 is 12 residues. The DNA for the CDR3 is TGTTCCAGCAGCACCCCGACAGGACCCCTGTTTTTT. Its protein is CSSSTPTGPLFF.

The V call is TRBV7-9, the J call TRBJ2-2; D is perhaps TRBD2 (6 bases). Trimming removed 4 bases at V and 2 bases at J, with 14 bases between. This CDR3 contains 16 residues. Germline values: CDR1 SEHNR, CDR2 FQNEAQ (reference sequence). In DNA form, the CDR3 reads TGTGCCAGCAGCTCCCCTAGCGCCTTTAACACCGGGGAGCTGTTTTTT. Translating gives CASSSPSAFNTGELFF. The variable domain in full, with the rest retrieved from reference TRBV7-9 and TRBJ2-2, is DTGVSQNPRHKITKRGQNVTFRCDPISEHNRLYWYRQTLGQGPEFLTYFQNEAQLEKSRLLSDRFSAERPKGSFSTLEIQRTEQGDSAMYLCASSSPSAFNTGELFFGEGSRLTVL.

The V call is TRBV27, the J call TRBJ2-7; perhaps TRBD2 as D (5 bases). V lost 3 bases and J 0 bases, leaving 9 bases between the germline ends. Germline-derived CDR1 and CDR2 are MNHEY and SMNVEV (reference sequence). This CDR3 contains 14 residues. Here the CDR3 reads CASSFAGSSYEQYF. As DNA, the CDR3 is TGTGCCAGCAGTTTCGCGGGTAGCTCCTACGAGCAGTACTTC.

This clone was detected a few times. The V call is TRBV11-2, the J call TRBJ2-5; 8 bases line up with TRBD1. Germline V gene data show CDR1 as SGHAT and CDR2 as FQNNGV. The length of the CDR3 is 14 residues. V was pared by 3 bases and J by 4 bases, with 4 bases of the junction left unmatched. CDR3 amino acids: CASSLSTGGETQYF. In DNA form, the CDR3 reads TGTGCCAGCAGCTTGTCTACAGGGGGAGAGACCCAGTACTTC.

The gene calls are TRBV2 and TRBJ1-1; TRBD1 might be the D (6 bases). V was cut by 5 bases and J by 10 bases, with 20 bases left in between. The CDR3 is made up of 14 amino acids. In germline, CDR1 is SNHLY, CDR2 FYNNEI. CDR3 sequence (DNA): TGTGCCAGCAGTACAGACAGGCTCCCAAGTTCAGCTTTCTTT. It is translated as CASSTDRLPSSAFF.

The V and J genes are TRBV5-1 and TRBJ2-4, with 9 positions matching TRBD2. With V trimmed by 4 bases and J by 2 bases, 16 bases remained unmatched. Germline V lookup: CDR1 SGHRS, CDR2 YFSETQ. The CDR3 is 19 residues long. In nucleotides, the CDR3 is TGCGCCAGCAGCCGGACTATAGCGGGAGCTGTCGGGACCAAAAACATTCAGTACTTC. The encoded protein is CASSRTIAGAVGTKNIQYF.

The genes are TRBV7-2 and TRBJ2-1; D is perhaps TRBD1 (6 bases). CDR1 is SGHTA, CDR2 FQGNSA, per germline. V lost 5 bases and J 9 bases, leaving 20 bases between the germline ends. This CDR3 is 15 amino acids long. CDR3 nucleotides: TGTGCCAGCAGCCGCCCCTCAGGGGTATCAGGTGAGCAGTTCTTC. This encodes CASSRPSGVSGEQFF.

DNA for the CDR3: TGTGCCACCAGCAGAGCAGGCAGATTCAATCAGCCCCAGCATTTT. The encoded protein is CATSRAGRFNQPQHF. V and J are TRBV15 and TRBJ1-5, with D uncertain. Germline CDR1 reads LNHNV; CDR2 reads YYDKDF (reference sequence). The CDR3 has 15 amino acids. Trimming removed 1 base from V and 3 bases from J, with 10 bases in between.

This clone was seen a single time. The chain recombines TRBV5-1 with TRBJ2-1; the D gene is possibly TRBD1 (5 bases). Germline V gene data show CDR1 as SGHRS and CDR2 as YFSETQ. The CDR3 is 15 amino acids. Trimming removed 4 bases from V and 0 bases from J, with 11 bases in between. The CDR3 DNA is TGCGCCAGCAGCCTACAGGATAGCTCCTACAATGAGCAGTTCTTC. This encodes CASSLQDSSYNEQFF. Complete variable domain (other parts from reference TRBV5-1 and TRBJ2-1): KAGVTQTPRYLIKTRGQQVTLSCSPISGHRSVSWYQQTPGQGLQFLFEYFSETQRNKGNFPGRFSGRQFSNSRSEMNVSTLELGDSALYLCASSLQDSSYNEQFFGPGTRLTVL.

The V and J genes are TRBV5-4 and TRBJ1-3; the D is unclear. The CDR3 runs to 13 residues. The germline V and J ends were trimmed by 4 bases and 4 bases, with 9 bases remaining between them. Germline CDR1 and CDR2: SGHNT and YYREEE (reference sequence). The CDR3 region is CASSSQLGNTIYF. In DNA, the CDR3 is TGTGCCAGCAGCAGTCAGTTAGGAAACACCATATATTTT. Complete variable domain (other parts from reference TRBV5-4 and TRBJ1-3): ETGVTQSPTHLIKTRGQQVTLRCSSQSGHNTVSWYQQALGQGPQFIFQYYREEENGRGNFPPRFSGLQFPNYSSELNVNALELDDSALYLCASSSQLGNTIYFGEGSWLTVV.

J is TRBJ1-5 and V is TRBV6-6; TRBD1 aligns across 8 bases. There are 15 residues in the CDR3. V lost 2 bases and J lost 8; bases outside the gene matches: 8. Germline V gene lookup returns CDR1 MNHNY and CDR2 SVGAGI (reference sequence). As DNA, the CDR3 is TGTGCCAGCAGTTACGCCGACAGGGGAGGAAAGCCCCAGCATTTT. It is translated as CASSYADRGGKPQHF.